This TCR beta chain was obtained from a study of control samples from healthy donors and cancer patients. Using immunoSEQ multiplex PCR, the repertoire was profiled, and TCRdb retains in-frame clones only, with some absent. The table shows 350,000 to 450,000 clones, with 80% to 95% occurring only once. Source material: PBMCs. The source is a man aged 35 to 55 with head and neck cancer.

The CDR3 region is CASSFGLAGGTDTQYF. Here the CDR3 DNA reads TGTGCCAGTAGTTTCGGACTAGCGGGAGGCACAGATACGCAGTATTTT. The chain is built from TRBV19 and TRBJ2-3; TRBD2 aligns across 13 bases. With V trimmed by 5 bases and J by 1 base, 3 bases remained unmatched. The CDR3 sequence is 16 residues long. CDR1 and CDR2 (germline): LNHDA, SQIVND (reference sequence).